A single sample gave rise to the 4 T cell receptor beta chains below, sequenced in a study of cytomegalovirus exposure and HLA in healthy donors. The PCR ran on 60 Vbeta and 13 Jbeta primers. The protocol was immunoSEQ multiplex PCR, while the TCRdb copy is restricted to in-frame clones and leaves out a portion. The table has more than 80,000 clones, 78% seen once. The specimen was PBMCs. Receptors were obtained from a woman aged 40 to 50 in good health and CMV-seropositive.

V is TRBV30 and J is TRBJ2-1; 8 bases line up with TRBD2. This CDR3 has 15 residues. CDR1 GTSNPN and CDR2 SVGIG come from the germline V gene (reference sequence). Trimming removed 0 bases from V and 6 bases from J; junction bases left unmatched: 7. This CDR3 is CAWSVPGLAINEQFF. The CDR3 coding sequence is TGTGCCTGGAGTGTACCCGGACTAGCAATCAATGAGCAGTTCTTC.

This clone was seen a few times. The chain uses TRBV15 and TRBJ2-2; D not certain. Trimming removed 3 bases at V and 2 bases at J, with 4 bases between. This CDR3 region has 13 residues. Germline-derived CDR1 and CDR2 are LNHNV and YYDKDF (reference sequence). The CDR3 here is CATSRANTGELFF. The CDR3 coding sequence is TGTGCCACCAGCAGGGCTAACACCGGGGAGCTGTTTTTT.

The chain couples TRBV7-8 to TRBJ2-1; weak D call: TRBD2 (5 bases). Trimming removed 5 bases at V and 4 bases at J, with 9 bases between. Germline CDR1 SGHVS, CDR2 FQNEAQ. This CDR3 is 13 amino acids long. The CDR3 DNA sequence: TGTGCCAGCAGCCACGGGGTTTACAATGAGCAGTTCTTC. Translating gives CASSHGVYNEQFF.

A word on this clone: Sequence at one end of the junction differs from germline and may be a read error. The sample has other DNA sequences that encode this CDR3 too. V gene TRBV7-9 combines with J gene TRBJ2-5; D possibly corresponds to TRBD2 (5 bases). This CDR3 is built from 12 residues. CDR1 is SEHNR, CDR2 FQNEAQ, per germline (reference sequence). The CDR3 sequence: CASSLAGETQYF. CDR3 in DNA: TGTGCCAGCAGCCTAGCCGGGGAGACCCAGTACTTC. Full variable domain (missing parts from reference TRBV7-9 and TRBJ2-5): DTGVSQNPRHKITKRGQNVTFRCDPISEHNRLYWYRQTLGQGPEFLTYFQNEAQLEKSRLLSDRFSAERPKGSFSTLEIQRTEQGDSAMYLCASSLAGETQYFGPGTRLLVL.